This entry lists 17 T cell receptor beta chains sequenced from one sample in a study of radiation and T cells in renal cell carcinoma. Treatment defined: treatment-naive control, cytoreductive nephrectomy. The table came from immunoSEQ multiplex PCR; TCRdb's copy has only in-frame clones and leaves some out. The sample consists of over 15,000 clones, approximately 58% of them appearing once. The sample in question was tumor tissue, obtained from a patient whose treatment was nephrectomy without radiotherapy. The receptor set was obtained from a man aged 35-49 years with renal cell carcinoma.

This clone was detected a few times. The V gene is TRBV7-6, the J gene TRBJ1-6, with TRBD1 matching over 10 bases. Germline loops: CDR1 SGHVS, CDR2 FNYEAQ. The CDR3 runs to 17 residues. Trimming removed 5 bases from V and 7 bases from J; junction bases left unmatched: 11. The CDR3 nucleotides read TGTGCCAGCAGCCTTCGGGTGGAGGGACAGGGGAATTCACCCCTCCACTTT. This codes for CASSLRVEGQGNSPLHF.

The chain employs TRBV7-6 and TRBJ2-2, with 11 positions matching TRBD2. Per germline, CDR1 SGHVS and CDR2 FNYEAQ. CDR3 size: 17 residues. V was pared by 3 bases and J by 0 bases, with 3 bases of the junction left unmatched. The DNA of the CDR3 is TGTGCCAGCAGCTTCCTAGCGGGGGGACCGAACACCGGGGAGCTGTTTTTT. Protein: CASSFLAGGPNTGELFF. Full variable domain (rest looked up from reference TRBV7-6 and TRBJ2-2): GAGVSQSPRYKVTKRGQDVALRCDPISGHVSLYWYRQALGQGPEFLTYFNYEAQQDKSGLPNDRFSAERPEGSISTLTIQRTEQRDSAMYRCASSFLAGGPNTGELFFGEGSRLTVL.

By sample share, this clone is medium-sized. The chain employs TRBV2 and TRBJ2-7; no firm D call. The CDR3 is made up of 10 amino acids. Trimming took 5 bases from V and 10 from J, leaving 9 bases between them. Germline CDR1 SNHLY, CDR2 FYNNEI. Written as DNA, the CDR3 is TGTGCCAGCAGTCGACTTAAACAGTACTTC. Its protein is CASSRLKQYF.

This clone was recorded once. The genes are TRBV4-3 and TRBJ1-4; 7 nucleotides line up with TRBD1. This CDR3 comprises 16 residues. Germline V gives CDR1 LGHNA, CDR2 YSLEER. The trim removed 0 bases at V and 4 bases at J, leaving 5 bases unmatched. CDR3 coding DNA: TGCGCCAGCAGCCAAGATCGGACAGGCGTTAATGAAAAACTGTTTTTT. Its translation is CASSQDRTGVNEKLFF.

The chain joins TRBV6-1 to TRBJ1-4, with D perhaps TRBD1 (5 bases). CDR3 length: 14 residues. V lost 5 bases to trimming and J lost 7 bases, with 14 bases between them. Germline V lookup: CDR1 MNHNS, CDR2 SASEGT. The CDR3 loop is CASSYEGSVEKLFF. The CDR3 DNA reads TGTGCCAGCAGTTATGAGGGGAGCGTTGAAAAACTGTTTTTT.

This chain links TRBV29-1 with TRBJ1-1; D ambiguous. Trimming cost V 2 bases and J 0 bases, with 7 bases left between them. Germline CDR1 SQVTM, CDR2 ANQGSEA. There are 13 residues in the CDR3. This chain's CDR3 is CSVEFIMNTEAFF. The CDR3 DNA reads TGCAGCGTTGAATTCATTATGAACACTGAAGCTTTCTTT.

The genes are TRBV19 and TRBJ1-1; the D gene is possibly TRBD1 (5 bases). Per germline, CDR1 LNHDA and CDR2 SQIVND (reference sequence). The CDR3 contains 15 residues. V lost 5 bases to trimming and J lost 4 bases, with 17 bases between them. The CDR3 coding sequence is TGTGCCAGTAGTCCACCCATGTCCGGGGGCACTGAAGCTTTCTTT. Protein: CASSPPMSGGTEAFF.

DNA of the CDR3: TGCGCCAGCAGCTTGGTTCCTGACAATGAGCAGTTCTTC. Translating it yields CASSLVPDNEQFF. The V call is TRBV5-1, the J call TRBJ2-1; D is uncertain. Germline V gives CDR1 SGHRS, CDR2 YFSETQ. The CDR3 covers 13 residues. V was cut by 0 bases and J by 5 bases, with 6 bases left in between.

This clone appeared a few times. The CDR3 bases are TGTGCCAGCAGCAACGCCGCCCAGTATAATTCACCCCTCCACTTT. Its translation: CASSNAAQYNSPLHF. The chain has TRBV7-6 and TRBJ1-6; no definite D call. Germline assignment: CDR1 SGHVS and CDR2 FNYEAQ. This CDR3 has 15 amino acids. Trimming removed 5 bases at V and 4 bases at J, with 12 bases between.

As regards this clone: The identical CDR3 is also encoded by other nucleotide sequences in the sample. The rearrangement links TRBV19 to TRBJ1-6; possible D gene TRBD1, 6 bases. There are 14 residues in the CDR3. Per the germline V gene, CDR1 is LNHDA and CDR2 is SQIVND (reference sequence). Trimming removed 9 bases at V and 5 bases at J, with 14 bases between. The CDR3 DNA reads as TGTGCCAGCAGGGGTCAGGGGAATAATTCACCCCTCCACTTT. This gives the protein CASRGQGNNSPLHF.

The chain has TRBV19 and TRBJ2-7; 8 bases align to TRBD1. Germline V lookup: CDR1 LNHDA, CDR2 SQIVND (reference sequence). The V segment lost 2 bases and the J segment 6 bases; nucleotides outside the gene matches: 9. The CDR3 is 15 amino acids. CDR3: CASSIPGQGVGEQYF. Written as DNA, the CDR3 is TGTGCCAGTAGTATACCAGGACAGGGTGTTGGCGAGCAGTACTTC.

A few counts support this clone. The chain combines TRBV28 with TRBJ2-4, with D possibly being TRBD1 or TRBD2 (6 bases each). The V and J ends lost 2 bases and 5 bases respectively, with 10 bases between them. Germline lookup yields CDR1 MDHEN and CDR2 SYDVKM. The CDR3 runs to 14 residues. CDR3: CASSLMGGQNIQYF. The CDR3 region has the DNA TGTGCCAGCAGTTTAATGGGGGGCCAAAACATTCAGTACTTC.

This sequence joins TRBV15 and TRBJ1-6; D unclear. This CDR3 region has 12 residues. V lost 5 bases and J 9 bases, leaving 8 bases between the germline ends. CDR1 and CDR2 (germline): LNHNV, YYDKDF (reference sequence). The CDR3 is CATSAALSPLHF. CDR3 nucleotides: TGTGCCACCAGCGCGGCTCTTTCACCCCTCCACTTT.

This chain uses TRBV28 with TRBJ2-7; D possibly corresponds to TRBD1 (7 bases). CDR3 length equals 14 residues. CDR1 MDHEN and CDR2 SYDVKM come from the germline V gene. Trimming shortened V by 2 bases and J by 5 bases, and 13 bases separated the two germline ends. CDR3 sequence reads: CASSLPRDSNEQYF. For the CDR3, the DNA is TGTGCCAGCAGTTTACCGCGGGACAGCAACGAGCAGTACTTC.

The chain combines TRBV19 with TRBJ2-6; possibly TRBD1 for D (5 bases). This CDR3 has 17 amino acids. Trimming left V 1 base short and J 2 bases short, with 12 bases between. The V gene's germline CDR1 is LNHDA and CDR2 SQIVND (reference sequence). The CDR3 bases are TGTGCCAGTAGTATAGGTGCAGGGCAGGCTGGGGCCAACGTCCTGACTTTC. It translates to CASSIGAGQAGANVLTF.

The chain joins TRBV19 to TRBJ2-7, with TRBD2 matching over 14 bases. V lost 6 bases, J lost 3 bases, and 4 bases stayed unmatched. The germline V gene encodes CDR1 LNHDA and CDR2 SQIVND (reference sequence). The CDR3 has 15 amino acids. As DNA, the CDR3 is TGTGCCAGTAGGGGGACTAGCGGGGGCAACTACGAGCAGTACTTC. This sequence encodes CASRGTSGGNYEQYF. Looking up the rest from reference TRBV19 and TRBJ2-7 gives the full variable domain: DGGITQSPKYLFRKEGQNVTLSCEQNLNHDAMYWYRQDPGQGLRLIYYSQIVNDFQKGDIAEGYSVSREKKESFPLTVTSAQKNPTAFYLCASRGTSGGNYEQYFGPGTRLTVT.

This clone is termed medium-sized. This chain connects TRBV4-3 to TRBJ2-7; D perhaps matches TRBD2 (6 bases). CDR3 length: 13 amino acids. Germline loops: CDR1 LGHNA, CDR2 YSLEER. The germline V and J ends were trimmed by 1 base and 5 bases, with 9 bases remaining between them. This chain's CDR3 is CASSQAGDDEQYF. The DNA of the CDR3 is TGCGCCAGCAGCCAAGCGGGGGACGACGAGCAGTACTTC.